This TCR beta chain was identified in a study of blood T cell repertoires in COVID-19. The method was immunoSEQ multiplex PCR; TCRdb's version includes in-frame clones alone and lacks a portion of them. The sample lists 200,000 to 300,000 clones, around 86% occurring once. Germline assignment: CDR1 SGHRS and CDR2 YFSETQ. This CDR3 region has 12 residues. V was trimmed by 1 base and J by 8 bases, leaving 9 bases between them. This clone was seen only once. The sequencing input was peripheral blood. This sequence was found in a woman aged 55-70 years who had recovered from COVID-19. This chain links TRBV5-1 with TRBJ1-1; D is possibly TRBD1 (6 bases). The DNA of the CDR3 is TGCGCCAGCAGCTTGAGTGACAGGGAAGCTTTCTTT. Its protein is CASSLSDREAFF.